Shown below are 7 T cell receptor beta chains from a single sample sequenced in a study of shared clonotypes between healthy human individuals. Method: immunoSEQ multiplex PCR; TCRdb's copy keeps in-frame clones and lacks some. In the table there are roughly 1,800,000 clones, about 95% of which are singletons. CD45RO negativity and positive selection for CCR7 defined naive CD8 cells, a population that excluded terminally differentiated effector memory CD45RA+ cells. Sequenced input: naive CD8+ T cells sorted from blood. The receptors here all came from a man aged 18 to 29 in good health.

This chain connects TRBV11-2 to TRBJ2-7; 8 nucleotides align to TRBD1. The germline V gene has CDR1 SGHAT and CDR2 FQNNGV. The CDR3 totals 15 residues. J gave up 7 bases and V 1 base, and 9 bases lay outside the gene matches. The CDR3 here is CASSLGTGTLREQYF. The CDR3 DNA sequence: TGTGCCAGCAGCTTAGGGACAGGGACTTTGAGGGAGCAGTACTTC.

The rearrangement uses TRBV4-3 and TRBJ2-6; 8 bases map to TRBD1. Trimming removed 0 bases from V and 0 bases from J; junction bases left unmatched: 4. The V gene's germline CDR1 is LGHNA and CDR2 YSLEER. The CDR3 has 18 amino acids. The CDR3 is CASSQDWTGSSGANVLTF. The CDR3 nucleotides are TGCGCCAGCAGCCAAGATTGGACAGGGAGCTCTGGGGCCAACGTCCTGACTTTC.

This sequence joins TRBV27 and TRBJ2-7; 9 nucleotides match TRBD1. The V gene end was trimmed by 8 bases and the J gene end by 5 bases; junction bases not matched to a gene: 10. The CDR3 consists of 14 residues. CDR1 is MNHEY and CDR2 is SMNVEV in the germline V gene (reference sequence). This chain's CDR3 is CASAGRDRADEQYF. CDR3 sequence (DNA): TGTGCCAGCGCTGGCAGGGACAGGGCCGACGAGCAGTACTTC.

The V gene is TRBV29-1, the J gene TRBJ2-2; D unresolved. Trimming stripped 3 bases from V and 7 bases from J, with 12 bases between. Germline V gives CDR1 SQVTM, CDR2 ANQGSEA. The CDR3 covers 13 residues. DNA for the CDR3: TGCAGCGTTGATATCGCAGGTATCGGGGAGCTGTTTTTT. Translated, it gives CSVDIAGIGELFF.

The V gene is TRBV19, the J gene TRBJ1-4; 10 nucleotides match TRBD1. This CDR3 region has 17 residues. With 4 bases clipped from V and 6 bases from J, the junction kept 11 bases outside the gene matches. Germline assignment: CDR1 LNHDA and CDR2 SQIVND (reference sequence). The DNA for the CDR3 is TGTGCCAGTAGTACTACCCTCGACAGGGGGCTAGATGAAAAACTGTTTTTT. It is translated as CASSTTLDRGLDEKLFF. The full variable domain, rest sourced from reference TRBV19 and TRBJ1-4, is DGGITQSPKYLFRKEGQNVTLSCEQNLNHDAMYWYRQDPGQGLRLIYYSQIVNDFQKGDIAEGYSVSREKKESFPLTVTSAQKNPTAFYLCASSTTLDRGLDEKLFFGSGTQLSVL.

This clone is a singleton in its sample. Other nucleotide sequences from this sample produce the same CDR3. V is TRBV28 and J is TRBJ1-1; 7 bases map to TRBD1. V shed 1 base, J shed 2 bases, and the junction held 1 base outside the gene matches. Germline-derived CDR1 and CDR2 are MDHEN and SYDVKM. This CDR3 has 14 residues. DNA for the CDR3: TGTGCCAGCAGTTTATCAGGGGGAAACACTGAAGCTTTCTTT. It encodes CASSLSGGNTEAFF.

This chain joins TRBV7-2 and TRBJ1-1; D is uncertain. The germline CDR1 and CDR2 sequences are SGHTA and FQGNSA. V was trimmed by 2 bases and J by 9 bases, leaving 10 bases between them. This CDR3 has 12 amino acids. CDR3 protein: CASSLKNRKAFF. The CDR3 region has the DNA TGTGCCAGCAGCTTAAAGAACAGAAAAGCTTTCTTT.